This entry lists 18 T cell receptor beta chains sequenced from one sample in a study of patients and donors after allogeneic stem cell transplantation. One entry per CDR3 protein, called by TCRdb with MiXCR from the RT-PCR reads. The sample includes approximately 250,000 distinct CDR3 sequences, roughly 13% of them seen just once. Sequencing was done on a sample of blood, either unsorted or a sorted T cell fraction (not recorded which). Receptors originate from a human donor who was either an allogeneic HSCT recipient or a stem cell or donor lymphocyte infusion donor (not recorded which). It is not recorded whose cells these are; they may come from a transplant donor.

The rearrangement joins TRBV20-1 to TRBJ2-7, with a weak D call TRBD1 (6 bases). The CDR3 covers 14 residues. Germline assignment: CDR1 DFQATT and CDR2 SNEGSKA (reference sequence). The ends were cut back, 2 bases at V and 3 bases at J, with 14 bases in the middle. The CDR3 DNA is TGCAGTGCTAGACCACTGTACAGGGACTACGAGCAGTACTTC. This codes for CSARPLYRDYEQYF.

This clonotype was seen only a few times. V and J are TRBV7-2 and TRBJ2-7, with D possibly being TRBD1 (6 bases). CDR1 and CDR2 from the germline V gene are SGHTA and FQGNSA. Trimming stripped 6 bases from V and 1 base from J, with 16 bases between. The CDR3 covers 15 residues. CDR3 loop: CASRDGTRISYEQYF. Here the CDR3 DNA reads TGTGCCAGCAGGGACGGGACACGGATTTCCTACGAGCAGTACTTC.

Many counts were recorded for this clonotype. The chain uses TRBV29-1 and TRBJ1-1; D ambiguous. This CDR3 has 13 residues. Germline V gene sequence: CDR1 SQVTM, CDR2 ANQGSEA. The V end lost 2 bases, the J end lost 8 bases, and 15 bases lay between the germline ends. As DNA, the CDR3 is TGCAGCGTTGAAAAAAGGACCGGGGAGGAAGCTTTCTTT. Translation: CSVEKRTGEEAFF.

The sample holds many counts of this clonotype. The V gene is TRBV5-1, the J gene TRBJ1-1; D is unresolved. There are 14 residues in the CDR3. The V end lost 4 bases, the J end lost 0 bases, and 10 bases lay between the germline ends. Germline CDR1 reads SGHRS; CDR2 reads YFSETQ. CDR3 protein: CASSPGRLNTEAFF. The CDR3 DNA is TGCGCCAGCAGCCCCGGACGGTTGAACACTGAAGCTTTCTTT.

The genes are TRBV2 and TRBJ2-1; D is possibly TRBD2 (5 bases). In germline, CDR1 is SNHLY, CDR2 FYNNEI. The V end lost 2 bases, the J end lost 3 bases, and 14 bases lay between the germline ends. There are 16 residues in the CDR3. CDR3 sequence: CASSEMTGNYYNEQFF. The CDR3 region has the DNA TGTGCCAGCAGTGAAATGACGGGGAATTACTACAATGAGCAGTTCTTC. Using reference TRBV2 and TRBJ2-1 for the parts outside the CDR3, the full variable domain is EPEVTQTPSHQVTQMGQEVILRCVPISNHLYFYWYRQILGQKVEFLVSFYNNEISEKSEIFDDQFSVERPDGSNFTLKIRSTKLEDSAMYFCASSEMTGNYYNEQFFGPGTRLTVL.

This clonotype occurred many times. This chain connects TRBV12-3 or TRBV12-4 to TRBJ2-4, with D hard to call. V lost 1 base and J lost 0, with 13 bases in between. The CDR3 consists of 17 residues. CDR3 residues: CASSLGSGSIAKNIQYF. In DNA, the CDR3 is TGTGCCAGCAGTTTAGGTTCAGGATCAATAGCCAAAAACATTCAGTACTTC.

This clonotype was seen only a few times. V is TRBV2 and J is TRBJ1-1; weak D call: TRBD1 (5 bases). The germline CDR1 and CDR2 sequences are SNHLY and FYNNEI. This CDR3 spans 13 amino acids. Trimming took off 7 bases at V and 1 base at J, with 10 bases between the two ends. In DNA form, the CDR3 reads TGTGCCAGCAAGCAGGGTAGGAACACTGAAGCTTTCTTT. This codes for CASKQGRNTEAFF.

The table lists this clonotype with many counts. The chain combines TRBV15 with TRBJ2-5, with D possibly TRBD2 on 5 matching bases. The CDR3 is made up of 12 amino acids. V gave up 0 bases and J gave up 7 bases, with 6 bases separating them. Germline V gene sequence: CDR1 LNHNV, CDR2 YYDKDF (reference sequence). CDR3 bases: TGTGCCACCAGCAGAGATCGGGGGACCCAGTACTTC. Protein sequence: CATSRDRGTQYF. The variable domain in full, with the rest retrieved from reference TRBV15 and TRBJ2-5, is DAMVIQNPRYQVTQFGKPVTLSCSQTLNHNVMYWYQQKSSQAPKLLFHYYDKDFNNEADTPDNFQSRRPNTSFCFLDIRSPGLGDTAMYLCATSRDRGTQYFGPGTRLLVL.

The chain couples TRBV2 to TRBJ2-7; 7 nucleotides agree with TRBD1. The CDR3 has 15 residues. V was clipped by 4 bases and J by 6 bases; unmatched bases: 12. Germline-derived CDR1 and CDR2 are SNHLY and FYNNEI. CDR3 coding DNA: TGTGCCAGCAGTGCAAACAGGGGTCACGGCGGCGAGCAGTACTTC. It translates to CASSANRGHGGEQYF.

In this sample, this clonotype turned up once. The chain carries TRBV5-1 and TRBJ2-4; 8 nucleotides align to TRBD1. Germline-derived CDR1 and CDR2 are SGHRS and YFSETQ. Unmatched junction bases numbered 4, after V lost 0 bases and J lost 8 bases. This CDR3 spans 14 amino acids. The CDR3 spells CASSLAQGADIQYF. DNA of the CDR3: TGCGCCAGCAGCTTGGCCCAGGGGGCCGACATTCAGTACTTC.

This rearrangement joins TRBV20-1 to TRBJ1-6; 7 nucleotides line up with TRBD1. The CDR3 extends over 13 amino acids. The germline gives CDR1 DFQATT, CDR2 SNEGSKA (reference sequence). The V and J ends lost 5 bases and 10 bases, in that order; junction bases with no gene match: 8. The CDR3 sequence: CSAYGQANSPLHF. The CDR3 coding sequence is TGCAGTGCTTATGGACAGGCGAACTCACCCCTCCACTTT.

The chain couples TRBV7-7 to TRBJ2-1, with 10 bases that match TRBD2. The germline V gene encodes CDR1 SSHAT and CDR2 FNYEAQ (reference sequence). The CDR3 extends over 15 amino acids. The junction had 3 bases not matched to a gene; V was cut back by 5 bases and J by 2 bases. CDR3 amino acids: CASSQGTSAYNEQFF. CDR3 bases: TGTGCCAGCAGCCAAGGGACTAGCGCCTACAATGAGCAGTTCTTC.

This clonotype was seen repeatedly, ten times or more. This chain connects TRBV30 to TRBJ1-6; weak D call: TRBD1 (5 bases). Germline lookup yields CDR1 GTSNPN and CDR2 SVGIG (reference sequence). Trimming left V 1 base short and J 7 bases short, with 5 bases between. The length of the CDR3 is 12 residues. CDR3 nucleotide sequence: TGTGCCTGGAGTGAGGGGAATTCACCCCTCCACTTT. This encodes CAWSEGNSPLHF.

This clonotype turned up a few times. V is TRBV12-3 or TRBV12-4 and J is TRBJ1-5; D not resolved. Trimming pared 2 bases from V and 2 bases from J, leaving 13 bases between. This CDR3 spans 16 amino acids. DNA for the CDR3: TGTGCCAGCAGTTTATCGGGCAGGATGGGCAATCAGCCCCAGCATTTT. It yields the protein CASSLSGRMGNQPQHF.

The CDR3: CASSLGTQQNTGELFF. The CDR3 DNA follows: TGCGCCAGCAGCTTGGGCACACAGCAGAACACCGGGGAGCTGTTTTTT. The chain carries TRBV5-1 and TRBJ2-2; D call uncertain. In germline, CDR1 is SGHRS, CDR2 YFSETQ. V was trimmed by 0 bases and J by 1 base, leaving 10 bases between them. The CDR3 consists of 16 residues. Full variable domain (missing parts from reference TRBV5-1 and TRBJ2-2): KAGVTQTPRYLIKTRGQQVTLSCSPISGHRSVSWYQQTPGQGLQFLFEYFSETQRNKGNFPGRFSGRQFSNSRSEMNVSTLELGDSALYLCASSLGTQQNTGELFFGEGSRLTVL.

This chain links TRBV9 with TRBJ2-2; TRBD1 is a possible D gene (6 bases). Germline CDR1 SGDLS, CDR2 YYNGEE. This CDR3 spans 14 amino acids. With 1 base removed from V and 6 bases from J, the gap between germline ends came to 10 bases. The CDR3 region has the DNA TGTGCCAGCAGCGTAACAGGGTCCCCCGGGGAGCTGTTTTTT. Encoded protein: CASSVTGSPGELFF.

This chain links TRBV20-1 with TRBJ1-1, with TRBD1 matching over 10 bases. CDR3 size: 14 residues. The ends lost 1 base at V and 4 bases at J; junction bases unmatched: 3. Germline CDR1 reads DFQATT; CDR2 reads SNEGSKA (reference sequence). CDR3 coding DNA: TGCAGTGCTAGAGGAGGACAGGGGGTCACTGAAGCTTTCTTT. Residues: CSARGGQGVTEAFF.

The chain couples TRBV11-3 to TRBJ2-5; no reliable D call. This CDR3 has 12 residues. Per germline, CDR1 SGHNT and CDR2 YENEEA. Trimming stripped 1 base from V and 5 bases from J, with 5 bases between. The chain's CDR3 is CASSLVTETQYF. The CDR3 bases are TGTGCCAGCAGCTTAGTCACGGAGACCCAGTACTTC. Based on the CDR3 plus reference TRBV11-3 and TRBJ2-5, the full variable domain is EAGVVQSPRYKIIEKKQPVAFWCNPISGHNTLYWYLQNLGQGPELLIRYENEEAVDDSQLPKDRFSAERLKGVDSTLKIQPAELGDSAVYLCASSLVTETQYFGPGTRLLVL.